The clone carrying this TCR beta chain was detected a few times. The data are from a study of long-term antiretroviral therapy in people with HIV. With survey level as its setting, the immunoSEQ assay was v3.0. TCRdb keeps only in-frame clones here, not all; method: immunoSEQ multiplex PCR. The sample lists approximately 29,000 clones, roughly 88% occurring once. The specimen comprised unsorted PBMCs, sampled 0.5 years after starting antiretroviral therapy. The TCR sequence derives from a woman younger than 30 with HIV.

The CDR3 DNA reads TGTGCCAGCAGTACTAGCGGGAGCCCAGATACGCAGTATTTT. Translating it yields CASSTSGSPDTQYF. This chain links TRBV6-4 with TRBJ2-3; TRBD2 matches 11 bases. V trimming: 5 bases; J trimming: 4 bases; junction bases outside the gene matches: 2. Germline V CDR1 and CDR2: MRHNA, SNTAGT. CDR3 size: 14 residues.